The present entry profiles one TCR beta chain with its context. The data derive from a study of CD8 T cells in Susac syndrome. An amount of RNA that ranged from roughly 0.5 to 1 ug was reverse transcribed with random hexamers. Amplification of the TCR beta CDR3 was carried out by immunoSEQ multiplex PCR, which spanned a total of 54 Vbeta and 13 Jbeta segments. TCRdb ran MiXCR on the immunoSEQ multiplex PCR reads and lists one entry per CDR3 protein. The data contain 100,000 or so distinct CDR3 sequences, under 95% of them singletons. From blood CD8+ and CD4+ T cells, the TCR beta chain was sequenced. TEMRA cells were enriched by FACS, and CD4+ and CD8+ T cells were negatively isolated. The CDR3 extends over 15 amino acids. Germline CDR1 is ENHRY and CDR2 is SYGVKD. V shed 4 bases and J 3 bases; nucleotides not matched to a gene: 5.

This TCR was recovered from a human donor in good health. The chain is built from TRBV10-3 and TRBJ2-4, with 8 bases lining up with TRBD2. The specimen was CD8+ T cells from PBMCs. The CDR3 DNA reads TGTGCCATCAGTGCAGTAGCGGGAAACAAAAACATTCAGTACTTC. Its translation is CAISAVAGNKNIQYF.